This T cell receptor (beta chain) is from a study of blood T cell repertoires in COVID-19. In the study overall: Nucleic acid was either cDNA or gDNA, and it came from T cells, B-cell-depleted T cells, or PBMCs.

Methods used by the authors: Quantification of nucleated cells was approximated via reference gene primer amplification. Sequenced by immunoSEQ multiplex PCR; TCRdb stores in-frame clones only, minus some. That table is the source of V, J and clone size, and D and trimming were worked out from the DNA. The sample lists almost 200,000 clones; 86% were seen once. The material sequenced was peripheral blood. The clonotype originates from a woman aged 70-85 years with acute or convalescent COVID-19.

Written as DNA, the CDR3 is TGTGCCAGCAGCGTACAGACTAGAGGCGCCTACAATGAGCAGTTCTTC. This encodes CASSVQTRGAYNEQFF. The chain has TRBV9 and TRBJ2-1; possibly TRBD2 for D (6 bases). The CDR3 totals 16 residues. Germline CDR1 SGDLS, CDR2 YYNGEE. Trimming took 1 base from V and 2 from J, leaving 13 bases between them.